Below are 8 T cell receptor beta chains sequenced from a single sample in a study of shared clonotypes between healthy human individuals. Some clones are missing from TCRdb's copy, which holds only in-frame ones; the method was immunoSEQ multiplex PCR. The data show some 470,000 clones, with 70% to 80% seen just once and approximately 13% held by the top ten. Material for sequencing was PBMCs. The receptors originated from a woman aged 40 to 49 in good health. Some clones in this sample may be carry-over from other donors' samples.

The rearrangement links TRBV29-1 to TRBJ2-3; 7 bases map to TRBD2. There are 14 residues in the CDR3. The germline CDR1 and CDR2 sequences are SQVTM and ANQGSEA. V shed 7 bases and J 3 bases; nucleotides not matched to a gene: 10. The CDR3 nucleotides read TGCAGCGCCGACTCTGGGACTACGACAGATACGCAGTATTTT. Its translation is CSADSGTTTDTQYF.

The chain has TRBV4-1 and TRBJ2-5; TRBD1 agrees at 8 bases. This CDR3 spans 14 amino acids. Trimming at V came to 1 base and at J to 7 bases, leaving 5 bases not matched to a gene. Germline-derived CDR1 and CDR2 are MGHRA and YSYEKL. The CDR3: CASSQGYRGVTQYF. In DNA form, the CDR3 reads TGCGCCAGCAGCCAAGGGTACAGGGGGGTGACCCAGTACTTC.

The chain combines TRBV27 with TRBJ1-1; D remains unclear. The CDR3 extends over 15 amino acids. The ends were cut back, 0 bases at V and 3 bases at J, with 11 bases in the middle. Germline assignment: CDR1 MNHEY and CDR2 SMNVEV (reference sequence). CDR3 region: CASSLSGSRDTEAFF. The CDR3 DNA sequence: TGTGCCAGCAGTTTATCAGGGTCTAGGGACACTGAAGCTTTCTTT.

The rearrangement joins TRBV5-6 to TRBJ2-7; TRBD1 might be the D (5 bases). Trimming shortened V by 2 bases and J by 4 bases, and 13 bases separated the two germline ends. This CDR3 comprises 14 residues. The V gene's germline CDR1 is SGHDT and CDR2 YYEEEE. The CDR3 sequence: CASSFGQGLYEQYF. Written as DNA, the CDR3 is TGTGCCAGCAGCTTCGGTCAGGGCTTGTACGAGCAGTACTTC.

The chain carries TRBV11-1 and TRBJ2-5; 7 bases are shared with TRBD2. CDR1 and CDR2 from the germline V gene are SGHAT and FQDESV (reference sequence). The CDR3 consists of 14 residues. Trimming removed 5 bases from V and 2 bases from J; junction bases left unmatched: 5. CDR3 in amino acids: CASSPGGGQETQYF. As DNA, the CDR3 is TGTGCCAGCAGCCCTGGGGGGGGACAAGAGACCCAGTACTTC.

To note about this clone: Being one base from a much bigger clone, this may be a read error. Because the CDR3 is missing its conserved closing phenylalanine or tryptophan, this is likely a read error. This sequence joins TRBV28 and TRBJ2-2; perhaps TRBD2 as D (5 bases). Germline CDR1 reads MDHEN; CDR2 reads SYDVKM. Trimming removed 6 bases from V and 1 base from J, with 9 bases in between. This CDR3 has 14 residues. The CDR3 nucleotides are TGTGCCAGCAGGGACTCCAGGAACACCGGGGAGCTGTTTCTT. It yields the protein CASRDSRNTGELFL.

The V call is TRBV4-1, the J call TRBJ2-7, with TRBD1 identical over 8 bases. CDR1 is MGHRA, CDR2 YSYEKL, per germline. This CDR3 region has 16 residues. Trimming removed 0 bases from V and 6 bases from J; junction bases left unmatched: 10. The CDR3 here is CASSQDYGTGSAEQYF. DNA of the CDR3: TGCGCCAGCAGCCAAGATTACGGGACAGGCTCGGCCGAGCAGTACTTC.

V usage is TRBV5-1 and J usage is TRBJ2-1; D remains ambiguous. CDR3 length equals 16 residues. Germline V lookup: CDR1 SGHRS, CDR2 YFSETQ. Trimming took off 4 bases at V and 0 bases at J, with 14 bases between the two ends. Here the CDR3 reads CASSPPGRSSYNEQFF. CDR3 coding DNA: TGCGCCAGCAGCCCCCCCGGTCGCAGCTCCTACAATGAGCAGTTCTTC.